This is a list of T cell receptor beta chains from one sample in a study of neurological immune-mediated disorders. From the 5' RACE reads, TCRdb called clonotypes with MiXCR, one entry per CDR3 protein. The table includes 60,000 to 80,000 distinct CDR3 sequences, 4% to 6% detected once. Sequencing was done on a sample of PBMCs. The origin of the receptors is a woman aged 45-65 years with multiple sclerosis. Each CDR3 is given with its conserved first and last residue. Fields, in order: J gene, clone size, V gene, D gene, CDR3 DNA, CDR3 protein. The D gene is left open where the match is weak. A clone size is listed for some rows: how often the clone was seen (once, few, many), or a class if it is expanded.

TRBJ2-1 | - | TRBV24-1 | - | TGTGCCACCAGTGATTTCAGGGCAACAATTCGCAATGAGCAGTTCTTC | CATSDFRATIRNEQFF
TRBJ1-2 | many | TRBV7-9 | - | TGTGCCAGCAGCTCCCCTCCGGGGACAACTAACTATGGCTACACCTTC | CASSSPPGTTNYGYTF
TRBJ1-2 | many | TRBV6-2/TRBV6-3 | - | TGTGCCAGCAGTCCCGGGACTCTCAATGGCTACACCTTC | CASSPGTLNGYTF
TRBJ2-5 | many | TRBV20-1 | TRBD2 | TGCAGTGCTCCTAAAGGGACTACCAAGGAGACCCAGTACTTC | CSAPKGTTKETQYF
TRBJ2-2 | many | TRBV7-8 | - | TGTGCCAGCATCCCGACAGACCCGAACACCGGGGAGCTGTTTTTT | CASIPTDPNTGELFF
TRBJ1-1 | many | TRBV19 | - | TGTGCCAGTAGTATTCCTTACGTGGGTGAAGCTTTCTTT | CASSIPYVGEAFF
TRBJ2-5 | many | TRBV12-3/TRBV12-4 | TRBD1 | TGTGCCAGCAGTCCAAGCCGGGACAGCCAAGAGACCCAGTACTTC | CASSPSRDSQETQYF
TRBJ2-1 | - | TRBV10-3 | TRBD2 | TGTGCCATCAGTGAGTCTGGGGCTAGCGGGGATAACAATGAGCAGTTCTTC | CAISESGASGDNNEQFF
TRBJ2-5 | many | TRBV20-1 | - | TGCAGTGCTGGAGGACAGCTTCAAGAGACCCAGTACTTC | CSAGGQLQETQYF
TRBJ1-1 | many | TRBV4-1 | - | TGCGCCAGCAGCCAAGATGATCGGGCGGCTGAAGCTTTCTTT | CASSQDDRAAEAFF
TRBJ2-1 | many | TRBV6-2/TRBV6-3 | TRBD1 | TGTGCCAGCACAGGGGGATCCTACAATGAGCAGTTCTTC | CASTGGSYNEQFF
TRBJ1-3 | many | TRBV12-3/TRBV12-4 | - | TGTGCCAGCAGCCAGACAGCCTTCTCTGGAAACACCATATATTTT | CASSQTAFSGNTIYF
TRBJ1-1 | many | TRBV7-9 | - | TGTGCCAGCAGCTCCGTCACAGGGAACACTGAAGCTTTCTTT | CASSSVTGNTEAFF
TRBJ1-5 | medium-sized | TRBV5-6 | - | TGTGCCAGCAGCTTGTGGGACGGCAGGGGCAATCAGCCCCAGCATTTT | CASSLWDGRGNQPQHF